What follows are 21 T cell receptor beta chains derived from one specimen sequenced in a study of T cells after yellow fever vaccination. TCRdb redid the calling of the 5' RACE reads with MiXCR, one entry per CDR3 protein. The sample shows a few hundred thousand distinct CDR3 sequences, 7.5% to 9% of them seen only once. Sequencing used PBMCs, obtained on the day of the first yellow fever vaccination. These receptor sequences come from a man aged 18 to 30 who received the YFV17D yellow fever vaccine.

The rearrangement uses TRBV7-2 and TRBJ2-3, with D maybe TRBD2 (5 bases). Trimming cost V 7 bases and J 4 bases, with 9 bases left between them. This CDR3 comprises 12 residues. The germline gives CDR1 SGHTA, CDR2 FQGNSA. As DNA, the CDR3 is TGTGCCAGCACCCCGCGGGCAGATACGCAGTATTTT. Translated, it gives CASTPRADTQYF.

In this sample, this clonotype turned up many times. The chain joins TRBV20-1 to TRBJ2-5; 8 positions match TRBD1. J was trimmed by 4 bases and V by 7 bases; bases with no gene match: 8. Germline V gene lookup returns CDR1 DFQATT and CDR2 SNEGSKA (reference sequence). The CDR3 contains 13 residues. CDR3: CSVCDRGIETQYF. CDR3 DNA sequence: TGCAGTGTCTGTGACAGGGGTATAGAGACCCAGTACTTC.

The rearrangement links TRBV5-4 to TRBJ2-2, with a possible D match to TRBD2 (6 bases). V was clipped by 2 bases and J by 7 bases, with 15 bases between them. The CDR3 is made up of 15 amino acids. Germline CDR1 reads SGHNT; CDR2 reads YYREEE (reference sequence). The CDR3 region is CASSLASSVIGELFF. Here the CDR3 DNA reads TGTGCCAGCAGCTTAGCGTCTAGCGTCATCGGGGAGCTGTTTTTT. The full variable domain, completed using reference TRBV5-4 and TRBJ2-2, is ETGVTQSPTHLIKTRGQQVTLRCSSQSGHNTVSWYQQALGQGPQFIFQYYREEENGRGNFPPRFSGLQFPNYSSELNVNALELDDSALYLCASSLASSVIGELFFGEGSRLTVL.

This clonotype was counted a few times. The gene calls are TRBV4-3 and TRBJ2-5; no definite D call. Germline values: CDR1 LGHNA, CDR2 YSLEER. CDR3 size: 16 residues. Trimming took off 0 bases at V and 2 bases at J, with 13 bases between the two ends. DNA of the CDR3: TGCGCCAGCAGCCAAGATGGGGTTGTTGCGCAAGAGACCCAGTACTTC. This gives the protein CASSQDGVVAQETQYF.

This chain joins TRBV5-1 and TRBJ2-1, with D possibly TRBD2 on 5 matching bases. The ends were cut back, 4 bases at V and 0 bases at J, with 8 bases in the middle. Germline CDR1 and CDR2: SGHRS and YFSETQ. This CDR3 has 14 residues. CDR3 region: CASSEGSSYNEQFF. Written as DNA, the CDR3 is TGCGCCAGCAGCGAGGGCAGCTCCTACAATGAGCAGTTCTTC.

This clonotype was recorded at least ten times. The chain carries TRBV6-2 or TRBV6-3 and TRBJ2-7, with D possibly being TRBD1 (6 bases). The CDR3 extends over 13 amino acids. CDR1 is MNHEY, CDR2 SVGEGT, per germline. Trimming removed 5 bases from V and 2 bases from J, with 10 bases in between. For the CDR3, the DNA is TGTGCCAGCAGTACCGGGACAACCTACGAGCAGTACGTC. Protein product: CASSTGTTYEQYV.

This clonotype was observed many times. The rearrangement uses TRBV7-2 and TRBJ2-5, with 9 bases matching TRBD2. The CDR3 is 16 amino acids. V shed 2 bases and J 4 bases; nucleotides not matched to a gene: 8. CDR1 and CDR2 (germline): SGHTA, FQGNSA. CDR3 nucleotide sequence: TGTGCCAGCAGCTTAACCAGCGGGGGGCTAGTAGAGACCCAGTACTTC. Protein product: CASSLTSGGLVETQYF.

This sequence joins TRBV19 and TRBJ1-4; maybe TRBD1 (5 bases). Germline CDR1 LNHDA, CDR2 SQIVND (reference sequence). This CDR3 contains 15 residues. Trimming cost V 7 bases and J 7 bases, with 19 bases left between them. The DNA for the CDR3 is TGTGCCAGTACCCCACAGGTTCAAATCCGTGAAAAACTGTTTTTT. Amino acid sequence: CASTPQVQIREKLFF.

This clonotype showed up just a few times. The chain is built from TRBV7-9 and TRBJ2-7, with D tentatively TRBD2 (6 bases). The CDR3 covers 12 residues. Deletions cut 5 bases from V and 6 bases from J, with 11 bases between. Germline V gene sequence: CDR1 SEHNR, CDR2 FQNEAQ (reference sequence). The CDR3 is CASSRLGGEQYF. The DNA of the CDR3 is TGTGCCAGCAGCAGACTAGGTGGCGAGCAGTACTTC. Complete variable domain (other parts from reference TRBV7-9 and TRBJ2-7): DTGVSQNPRHKITKRGQNVTFRCDPISEHNRLYWYRQTLGQGPEFLTYFQNEAQLEKSRLLSDRFSAERPKGSFSTLEIQRTEQGDSAMYLCASSRLGGEQYFGPGTRLTVT.

V gene TRBV6-5 combines with J gene TRBJ1-1; tentatively, D is TRBD1 (6 bases). This CDR3 comprises 13 residues. V lost 6 bases and J lost 6, with 14 bases in between. Germline V gene sequence: CDR1 MNHEY, CDR2 SVGAGI. CDR3 sequence reads: CASRLQGGAEAFF. The CDR3 DNA reads TGTGCCAGCAGGTTACAGGGAGGGGCTGAAGCTTTCTTT.

The genes are TRBV15 and TRBJ2-5, with 7 positions matching TRBD1. From germline, CDR1 is LNHNV and CDR2 YYDKDF (reference sequence). V dropped 3 bases and J dropped 3; count of bases not matched to a gene: 4. This CDR3 is 14 amino acids long. This chain's CDR3 is CATSRVDRKETQYF. Written as DNA, the CDR3 is TGTGCCACCAGCAGGGTGGACAGGAAAGAGACCCAGTACTTC.

This clonotype was detected many times. The J gene is TRBJ2-2, the V gene TRBV25-1, with D perhaps given as TRBD1 or TRBD2 (5 bases each). Germline CDR1 reads MGHDK; CDR2 reads SYGVNS. The CDR3 length is 16 residues. V lost 8 bases and J 2 bases, leaving 18 bases between the germline ends. The DNA of the CDR3 is TGTGCCAGCGCCCATTTGAGTGGGGGAAACACCGGGGAGCTGTTTTTT. Encoded protein: CASAHLSGGNTGELFF.

The table lists this clonotype with a few counts. The chain employs TRBV6-5 and TRBJ1-2; 8 bases fit TRBD1. Germline CDR1 is MNHEY and CDR2 is SVGAGI. Germline trimming cut 4 bases from V and 4 bases from J; bases unmatched to any gene: 5. The CDR3 contains 14 residues. CDR3 sequence reads: CASSLTGEGYGYTF. CDR3 nucleotide sequence: TGTGCCAGCAGTTTGACAGGGGAAGGCTATGGCTACACCTTC.

This clonotype has ten or more counts. This chain joins TRBV12-3 or TRBV12-4 and TRBJ2-1; TRBD2 is a possible D gene (7 bases). Trimming pared 3 bases from V and 5 bases from J, leaving 17 bases between. The CDR3 sequence is 16 residues long. CDR3 nucleotides: TGTGCCAGCAGTTTTTCTCGGCGGGGGCCAAACAATGAGCAGTTCTTC. The encoded protein is CASSFSRRGPNNEQFF.

This clonotype was detected ten times or more. The gene calls are TRBV5-1 and TRBJ2-3, with D possibly matching TRBD2 (5 bases). The V gene's germline CDR1 is SGHRS and CDR2 YFSETQ. The CDR3 contains 15 residues. Trimming stripped 0 bases from V and 2 bases from J, with 10 bases between. CDR3 sequence: CASSLESGSTDTQYF. As DNA, the CDR3 is TGCGCCAGCAGCTTGGAATCGGGGTCCACAGATACGCAGTATTTT.

This chain connects TRBV24-1 to TRBJ1-5; no clear D gene. CDR1 and CDR2 from the germline V gene are KGHDR and SFDVKD. The CDR3 extends over 14 amino acids. V lost 3 bases, J lost 4 bases, and 9 bases lay in between. CDR3 DNA sequence: TGTGCCACCAGTGATAAACGGGGAAATCAGCCCCAGCATTTT. Protein product: CATSDKRGNQPQHF.

This clonotype was found a few times. The rearrangement uses TRBV12-3 or TRBV12-4 and TRBJ1-2; D remains ambiguous. This CDR3 is 14 amino acids long. The V end lost 6 bases, the J end lost 4 bases, and 15 bases lay between the germline ends. DNA for the CDR3: TGTGCCAGCAGGCCGAAGGGCCGAGGCTATGGCTACACCTTC. The encoded protein is CASRPKGRGYGYTF.

V usage is TRBV6-1 and J usage is TRBJ2-7; tentatively, D is TRBD1 (5 bases). Germline loops: CDR1 MNHNS, CDR2 SASEGT. There are 14 residues in the CDR3. V dropped 3 bases and J dropped 2 bases, with 11 bases sitting between them. The CDR3 reads CASSDLTGAYEQYF. CDR3 DNA: TGTGCCAGCAGTGACCTAACAGGAGCCTACGAGCAGTACTTC.

This clonotype was observed a handful of times. The chain recombines TRBV10-3 with TRBJ2-4; weak D call: TRBD2 (6 bases). Between the trimmed V and J ends, which lost 2 bases and 0 bases, there was a span of 8 bases. The germline V gene has CDR1 ENHRY and CDR2 SYGVKD. The CDR3 consists of 15 residues. The CDR3 DNA reads as TGTGCCATCAGTGAGGGAGGGTTAGCCAAAAACATTCAGTACTTC. Amino acids: CAISEGGLAKNIQYF.

This clonotype was seen a few times. This chain links TRBV29-1 with TRBJ2-1; 9 positions agree with TRBD2. From germline, CDR1 is SQVTM and CDR2 ANQGSEA. This CDR3 is 14 amino acids long. Trimming removed 7 bases from V and 9 bases from J; junction bases left unmatched: 13. CDR3 sequence reads: CSDYPVEAGGEQFF. DNA of the CDR3: TGCAGCGACTACCCTGTGGAAGCGGGGGGTGAGCAGTTCTTC.

This clonotype has at least ten counts. The chain recombines TRBV3-1 with TRBJ2-1, with D maybe TRBD2 (6 bases). This CDR3 has 16 residues. Deletions cut 2 bases from V and 2 bases from J, with 13 bases between. CDR1 and CDR2 (germline): LGHDT, YNNKEL (reference sequence). This CDR3 reads CASSQLAGGAYNEQFF. The CDR3 DNA reads as TGTGCCAGCAGCCAACTGGCCGGGGGAGCCTACAATGAGCAGTTCTTC.